Presented here are 25 T cell receptor beta chains from one specimen sequenced in a study of metastatic and nonmetastatic thyroid tumors. There were no patients who had received any treatment before thyroid surgery. MiXCR was used by TCRdb to re-call the PCR reads. The table shows roughly 58,000 clones, with 4% to 5% occurring only once. The sample comprised blood. These receptors were obtained from a female donor with papillary thyroid cancer or a benign thyroid nodule (not recorded which). Some clones in this sample may be carry-over from other donors' samples.

The sample holds many counts of this clone. The V gene is TRBV5-6, the J gene TRBJ2-7, with 14 bases fitting TRBD2. The V gene's germline CDR1 is SGHDT and CDR2 YYEEEE. This CDR3 region has 15 residues. With V trimmed by 4 bases and J by 5 bases, 5 bases remained unmatched. The CDR3 coding sequence is TGTGCCAGCAGCGGGGGGACTAGCGGGAGTAACGAGCAGTACTTC. This sequence encodes CASSGGTSGSNEQYF. Full variable domain (rest looked up from reference TRBV5-6 and TRBJ2-7): DAGVTQSPTHLIKTRGQQVTLRCSPKSGHDTVSWYQQALGQGPQFIFQYYEEEERQRGNFPDRFSGHQFPNYSSELNVNALLLGDSALYLCASSGGTSGSNEQYFGPGTRLTVT.

This clone turned up a few times. The chain carries TRBV5-1 and TRBJ2-7, with D possibly matching TRBD2 (5 bases). Germline V gene lookup returns CDR1 SGHRS and CDR2 YFSETQ. This CDR3 is built from 19 residues. V lost 1 base, J lost 2 bases, and 25 bases lay in between. Here the CDR3 reads CASSLSPTSLEGLPYEQYF. CDR3 DNA: TGCGCCAGCAGCTTGTCCCCCACGTCACTAGAGGGTCTGCCCTACGAGCAGTACTTC.

This clone has a count of ten or more. The chain recombines TRBV19 with TRBJ1-5; a possible D gene is TRBD1 (6 bases). This CDR3 has 18 residues. Germline CDR1 and CDR2: LNHDA and SQIVND (reference sequence). Trimming shortened V by 4 bases and J by 4 bases, and 23 bases separated the two germline ends. CDR3 loop: CASSSPPGTYPGNQPQHF. CDR3 sequence (DNA): TGTGCCAGTAGTAGCCCCCCCGGGACATACCCAGGTAATCAGCCCCAGCATTTT.

Remarks on this clone: The junction departs from the called germline gene at one end, perhaps through a read error. The genes are TRBV30 and TRBJ2-7; the D gene is possibly TRBD2 (5 bases). Germline V gene sequence: CDR1 GTSNPN, CDR2 SVGIG (reference sequence). The CDR3 consists of 15 residues. Written as DNA, the CDR3 is TGTGCCTGGGGGATGGCACACGGGATGTCCTACAAGCAGTACTTC. Protein: CAWGMAHGMSYKQYF.

In this sample, this clone turned up a few times. The V gene is TRBV19, the J gene TRBJ2-7; unclear D gene. V was trimmed by 4 bases and J by 3 bases, leaving 13 bases between them. This CDR3 has 14 amino acids. The germline V gene encodes CDR1 LNHDA and CDR2 SQIVND (reference sequence). The CDR3 loop is CASSTREEHYEQYF. CDR3 in DNA: TGTGCCAGTAGTACCCGCGAGGAGCACTACGAGCAGTACTTC.

In this sample, this clone turned up many times. Other DNA sequences within the sample encode an identical CDR3. The chain employs TRBV6-1 and TRBJ2-6; 10 bases are shared with TRBD1. V lost 6 bases and J lost 0; bases outside the gene matches: 5. The CDR3 sequence is 17 residues long. Germline CDR1 is MNHNS and CDR2 is SASEGT. The CDR3 reads CASSPTGGLSGANVLTF. CDR3 DNA sequence: TGTGCCAGCAGCCCGACAGGGGGCCTCTCTGGGGCCAACGTCCTGACTTTC.

There are many counts of this clone. V is TRBV12-3 or TRBV12-4 and J is TRBJ2-7, with 10 positions matching TRBD1. Trimming cost V 2 bases and J 4 bases; bases outside gene matches: 2. CDR3 size: 14 residues. CDR3 protein: CASSLRDRGYEQYF. The CDR3 DNA follows: TGTGCCAGCAGTTTAAGGGACAGGGGTTACGAGCAGTACTTC.

This clone has at least ten counts. The genes are TRBV12-3 or TRBV12-4 and TRBJ2-3; tentatively, D is TRBD1 (5 bases). V was trimmed by 8 bases and J by 0 bases, leaving 21 bases between them. The length of the CDR3 is 17 residues. CDR3 sequence (DNA): TGTGCCAGCTCGGAACCCCCCGGACACATTAGCACAGATACGCAGTATTTT. As protein: CASSEPPGHISTDTQYF.

The J gene is TRBJ2-5, the V gene TRBV20-1; TRBD1 matches 8 bases. CDR3 size: 15 residues. J gave up 1 base and V 8 bases, and 12 bases lay outside the gene matches. Germline V gene sequence: CDR1 DFQATT, CDR2 SNEGSKA (reference sequence). DNA of the CDR3: TGCAGTTCCAGAACGGGACAGGATGTCCAAGAGACCCAGTACTTC. Protein sequence: CSSRTGQDVQETQYF.

This clone showed up just a few times. This chain connects TRBV3-1 to TRBJ2-2; the D gene is possibly TRBD2 (5 bases). Per the germline V gene, CDR1 is LGHDT and CDR2 is YNNKEL (reference sequence). The length of the CDR3 is 13 residues. Between the trimmed V and J ends, which lost 4 bases and 3 bases, there was a span of 6 bases. CDR3 coding DNA: TGTGCCAGCAGCCCGGACTACACCGGGGAGCTGTTTTTT. Residues: CASSPDYTGELFF.

This clone has ten or more counts. CDR3 sequence (DNA): TGTGCCAGCAGTAAAACCGGGCCTCGCGGCGAGCAGTACTTC. Encoded protein: CASSKTGPRGEQYF. The chain links TRBV12-3 or TRBV12-4 to TRBJ2-7, with D unresolved. V was trimmed by 5 bases and J by 6 bases, leaving 17 bases between them. The CDR3 runs to 14 residues.

This clone was picked up many times. V usage is TRBV5-1 and J usage is TRBJ2-6; D unresolved. CDR1 and CDR2 from the germline V gene are SGHRS and YFSETQ. The CDR3 runs 15 residues. Trimming cost V 2 bases and J 4 bases, with 10 bases left between them. In nucleotides, the CDR3 is TGCGCCAGCAGCTTCAGTCTCGCCGGGGCCAACGTCCTGACTTTC. Its protein is CASSFSLAGANVLTF. Combining the CDR3 with reference TRBV5-1 and TRBJ2-6 gives the whole variable domain KAGVTQTPRYLIKTRGQQVTLSCSPISGHRSVSWYQQTPGQGLQFLFEYFSETQRNKGNFPGRFSGRQFSNSRSEMNVSTLELGDSALYLCASSFSLAGANVLTFGAGSRLTVL.

About this clone: This may stem from a read error, because a much larger clone lies one nucleotide away. This specimen includes other DNA sequences encoding the same CDR3. The chain is built from TRBV29-1 and TRBJ1-4; tentative D call: TRBD1 (6 bases). In germline, CDR1 is SQVTM, CDR2 ANQGSEA. There are 13 residues in the CDR3. Trimming removed 7 bases at V and 0 bases at J, with 9 bases between. CDR3 loop: CSARTATNEKLFF. The CDR3 DNA reads TGCAGCGCCAGGACAGCAACTAATGAAAAACTGTTTTTT.

This clone was observed a few times. The V and J genes are TRBV6-9 and TRBJ2-6, with D uncertain. Trimming cost V 3 bases and J 7 bases, with 13 bases left between them. The CDR3 is 15 residues long. Per the germline V gene, CDR1 is MNHGY and CDR2 is SVAAGI. CDR3 loop: CASSYDPSVANVLTF. Here the CDR3 DNA reads TGTGCCAGCAGTTACGACCCCTCTGTTGCCAACGTCCTGACTTTC.

This clone has a handful of counts. The chain combines TRBV6-4 with TRBJ2-2; no definite D call. Germline loops: CDR1 MRHNA, CDR2 SNTAGT. The CDR3 covers 13 residues. The germline V and J ends were trimmed by 2 bases and 2 bases, with 3 bases remaining between them. The CDR3 DNA is TGTGCCAGCAGTGACGGTAACACCGGGGAGCTGTTTTTT. It yields the protein CASSDGNTGELFF.

The table lists this clone with a few counts. One end of the junction is discordant with germline, which a read error may explain. V usage is TRBV19 and J usage is TRBJ2-5, with 8 bases identical to TRBD1. Germline values: CDR1 LNHDA, CDR2 SQIVND (reference sequence). CDR3 length: 14 residues. The CDR3 sequence is CAGSRGQGMETQYF. The CDR3 DNA is TGTGCCGGTAGTAGAGGACAGGGCATGGAGACCCAGTACTTC.

This clone appeared many times. The rearrangement uses TRBV12-5 and TRBJ1-2, with D tentatively TRBD1 (5 bases). Per the germline V gene, CDR1 is LGHNT and CDR2 is FRNRAP. CDR3 length: 18 amino acids. V gave up 0 bases and J gave up 2 bases, with 19 bases separating them. CDR3 residues: CASGLVLGVKPLNYGYTF. The CDR3 DNA reads as TGTGCTAGTGGTTTGGTTCTGGGGGTTAAACCCCTAAACTATGGCTACACCTTC.

Turning to this clone: A much larger clone lies a single base off, so this may be a read error. This same CDR3 is encoded by further DNA sequences in the sample. V usage is TRBV10-3 and J usage is TRBJ1-5, with D tentatively TRBD1 (5 bases). Germline V gene data show CDR1 as ENHRY and CDR2 as SYGVKD. With 8 bases removed from V and 7 bases from J, the gap between germline ends came to 15 bases. The CDR3 has 13 amino acids. In DNA form, the CDR3 reads TGTGCCATCGGGGGGGAGGGGTACCAGCCCCAGCATTTT. This translates into CAIGGEGYQPQHF.

This clone was recorded a few times. Being one base from a much bigger clone, this may be a read error. Other DNA sequences from this sample encode an identical CDR3 as well. The chain uses TRBV18 and TRBJ1-2; D ambiguous. Germline assignment: CDR1 KGHSH and CDR2 LQKENI. There are 13 residues in the CDR3. The CDR3, as DNA: TGCGCCAGCTCACCAAACGGGCTTCACGGCTACACCTTC. Encoded protein: CASSPNGLHGYTF.

The table lists this clone with many counts. The gene calls are TRBV12-3 or TRBV12-4 and TRBJ2-2; the match to TRBD2 covers 10 bases. The CDR3 covers 14 residues. V was clipped by 10 bases and J by 5 bases; unmatched bases: 7. The DNA for the CDR3 is TGTGCCACCCGGACTAGCGGTCGGACCGGGGAGCTGTTTTTT. Encoded protein: CATRTSGRTGELFF.

This clone was detected a few times. The chain carries TRBV28 and TRBJ1-2; D is possibly TRBD1 (5 bases). The CDR3 totals 13 residues. Germline values: CDR1 MDHEN, CDR2 SYDVKM. The V end was cut by 2 bases, the J end by 4 bases, with 8 bases between. CDR3 region: CASSLGDGYGYTF. CDR3 coding DNA: TGTGCCAGCAGTTTAGGGGACGGCTATGGCTACACCTTC.

This clone showed up many times. The CDR3, as DNA: TGCAGTGCTAGAGATATAAATGCGTACAGCTCCTACGAGCAGTACTTC. It codes for CSARDINAYSSYEQYF. The V call is TRBV20-1, the J call TRBJ2-7; no clear D. Germline CDR1 DFQATT, CDR2 SNEGSKA (reference sequence). The CDR3 is 16 residues long. The V end lost 0 bases, the J end lost 0 bases, and 15 bases lay between the germline ends.

This clone was seen at least ten times. The rearrangement links TRBV11-2 to TRBJ1-1, with D unclear. The germline CDR1 and CDR2 sequences are SGHAT and FQNNGV. Trimming took off 1 base at V and 6 bases at J, with 6 bases between the two ends. The CDR3 sequence is 12 residues long. CDR3 protein: CASSLGRPEAFF. CDR3 bases: TGTGCCAGCAGCTTAGGACGTCCTGAAGCTTTCTTT.

This clone was observed at least ten times. This chain links TRBV5-1 with TRBJ1-4; weak D call: TRBD1 (5 bases). The CDR3 loop spans 14 amino acids. Germline-derived CDR1 and CDR2 are SGHRS and YFSETQ. V lost 6 bases to trimming and J lost 8 bases, with 17 bases between them. The chain's CDR3 is CASTPGTPGEKLFF. The CDR3 nucleotides are TGCGCCAGCACCCCCGGGACTCCTGGGGAAAAACTGTTTTTT. Full variable domain (outside the CDR3, taken from reference TRBV5-1 and TRBJ1-4): KAGVTQTPRYLIKTRGQQVTLSCSPISGHRSVSWYQQTPGQGLQFLFEYFSETQRNKGNFPGRFSGRQFSNSRSEMNVSTLELGDSALYLCASTPGTPGEKLFFGSGTQLSVL.

CDR3 DNA: TGTGCCAGCACTCCCCTCCCCCGGGGGAAGAGATACTACGAGCAGTACTTC. Protein sequence: CASTPLPRGKRYYEQYF. This rearrangement joins TRBV27 to TRBJ2-7; a possible D gene is TRBD2 (6 bases). This CDR3 has 17 residues. Per the germline V gene, CDR1 is MNHEY and CDR2 is SMNVEV (reference sequence). The V end lost 7 bases, the J end lost 3 bases, and 25 bases lay between the germline ends.